The clone carrying this TCR beta chain appeared a few times. This entry belongs to a study of T cell repertoires in cytomegalovirus infection. Study-wide context: CMV infection plus the matching HLA type was flagged by public TCR beta signatures.

Germline CDR1 MNHEY, CDR2 SVGAGI. V gave up 8 bases and J gave up 8 bases, with 13 bases separating them. CDR3 size: 12 residues. TCRdb independently ran MiXCR on the reads; one entry per CDR3 protein. The table records about 230,000 distinct CDR3 sequences, roughly 22% of them present only once. The sequence came from a human donor in good health (CMV status not recorded). Some clones in this sample may be carry-over from other donors' samples. This sequence joins TRBV6-5 and TRBJ2-1; the D gene is possibly TRBD2 (6 bases). Sequencing used CD8+ T cells from PBMCs. CDR3 region: CASVGGRYEQFF. The CDR3, as DNA: TGTGCCAGCGTTGGAGGGAGGTATGAGCAGTTCTTC.